This T cell receptor beta chain stems from a study of blood T cell repertoires in COVID-19. Sequencing used immunoSEQ multiplex PCR; TCRdb keeps in-frame clones, though not all of them. The sample holds some 140,000 clones, 70% to 90% seen once. The CDR3 loop spans 16 amino acids. CDR1 is SGHTA and CDR2 is FQGNSA in the germline V gene. With 1 base clipped from V and 0 bases from J, the junction kept 6 bases outside the gene matches. This clonotype was sampled from a woman aged 45-60 years who had recovered from COVID-19. V gene TRBV7-2 combines with J gene TRBJ2-7; 7 nucleotides line up with TRBD2. Input material: peripheral blood. The CDR3 is CASSLGVGGPSYEQYF. In DNA form, the CDR3 reads TGTGCCAGCAGCTTAGGGGTGGGAGGGCCCTCCTACGAGCAGTACTTC. The variable domain in full, completed from reference TRBV7-2 and TRBJ2-7, reads GAGVSQSPSNKVTEKGKDVELRCDPISGHTALYWYRQSLGQGLEFLIYFQGNSAPDKSGLPSDRFSAERTGGSVSTLTIQRTQQEDSAVYLCASSLGVGGPSYEQYFGPGTRLTVT.